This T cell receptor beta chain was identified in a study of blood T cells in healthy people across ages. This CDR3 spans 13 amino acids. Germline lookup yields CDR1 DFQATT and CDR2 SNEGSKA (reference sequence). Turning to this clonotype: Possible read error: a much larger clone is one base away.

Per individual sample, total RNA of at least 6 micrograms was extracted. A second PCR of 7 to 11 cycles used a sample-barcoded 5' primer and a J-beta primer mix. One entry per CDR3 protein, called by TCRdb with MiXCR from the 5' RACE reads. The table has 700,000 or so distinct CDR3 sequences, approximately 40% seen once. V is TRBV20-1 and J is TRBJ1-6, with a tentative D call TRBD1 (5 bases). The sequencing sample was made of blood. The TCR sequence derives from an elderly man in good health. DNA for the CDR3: TGCGGTGCCCGAACAGGATCTAATTCACCCCTCCACTTT. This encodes CGARTGSNSPLHF.